This passage covers 26 T cell receptor beta chains from one sample sequenced in a study of early T cells in non-severe SARS-CoV-2 infection. TCRdb used MiXCR to reprocess the 5' RACE reads, holding one entry per CDR3 protein. The sample has over 85,000 distinct CDR3 sequences; 10% to 15% are singletons. Sequenced material: whole blood, taken at baseline. These receptors all come from an adult who was a healthcare worker with PCR-confirmed SARS-CoV-2 infection or an uninfected control (not recorded which).

The chain has TRBV2 and TRBJ2-2; weak D call: TRBD2 (6 bases). The V end lost 6 bases, the J end lost 3 bases, and 14 bases lay between the germline ends. This CDR3 has 15 residues. Germline V gene sequence: CDR1 SNHLY, CDR2 FYNNEI. The CDR3 region is CASSQTSTDTGELFF. The CDR3 DNA follows: TGTGCCAGCAGCCAAACTAGCACGGACACCGGGGAGCTGTTTTTT.

This chain uses TRBV5-5 with TRBJ2-3; D possibly uses TRBD1 or TRBD2 (6 bases each). Per the germline V gene, CDR1 is SGHKS and CDR2 is YYEKEE (reference sequence). CDR3 length equals 15 residues. V was shortened by 4 bases and J by 4 bases, with 16 bases between the two germline ends. CDR3 sequence: CASSLTGARSDTQYF. The CDR3 coding sequence is TGTGCCAGCAGCCTAACGGGGGCGAGGTCAGATACGCAGTATTTT.

This clonotype was counted at least ten times. This chain uses TRBV12-3 or TRBV12-4 with TRBJ2-1; 12 nucleotides agree with TRBD2. The CDR3 consists of 14 residues. Losses at the gene ends were 10 bases for V and 4 bases for J; bases not matched to a gene: 5. CDR3 nucleotide sequence: TGTGCCACCCGGACTAGCGGGAATTACAATGAGCAGTTCTTC. Its translation: CATRTSGNYNEQFF.

The chain combines TRBV9 with TRBJ1-2; no definite D call. Germline-derived CDR1 and CDR2 are SGDLS and YYNGEE. The CDR3 contains 12 residues. Trimming took 5 bases from V and 2 from J, leaving 7 bases between them. The CDR3 nucleotides are TGTGCCAGCAGGAAGTACAACTATGGCTACACCTTC. It translates to CASRKYNYGYTF.

This clonotype has a count of ten or more. The V gene is TRBV20-1, the J gene TRBJ1-5, with D unresolved. This CDR3 is 12 amino acids long. The ends were cut back, 0 bases at V and 7 bases at J, with 7 bases in the middle. CDR1 DFQATT and CDR2 SNEGSKA come from the germline V gene (reference sequence). The CDR3: CSAREGAQPQHF. Written as DNA, the CDR3 is TGCAGTGCTAGAGAGGGCGCCCAGCCCCAGCATTTT.

A few counts support this clonotype. The V call is TRBV9, the J call TRBJ1-1; D ambiguous. V gave up 0 bases and J gave up 6 bases, with 12 bases separating them. The CDR3 runs 14 residues. The germline V gene has CDR1 SGDLS and CDR2 YYNGEE. CDR3: CASSVATMGSEAFF. DNA for the CDR3: TGTGCCAGCAGCGTAGCTACAATGGGGTCTGAAGCTTTCTTT.

This clonotype was observed a few times. The V gene is TRBV6-5, the J gene TRBJ2-1; TRBD1 aligns across 7 bases. The V gene's germline CDR1 is MNHEY and CDR2 SVGAGI. The trim removed 5 bases at V and 5 bases at J, leaving 6 bases unmatched. The CDR3 has 14 amino acids. The CDR3 protein is CASSRGQENNEQFF. The CDR3 DNA reads TGTGCCAGCAGTCGAGGACAGGAAAACAATGAGCAGTTCTTC.

This clonotype occurred many times. The CDR3: CASSFTGGLFYGYTF. For the CDR3, the DNA is TGTGCCAGCAGCTTTACAGGGGGACTCTTCTATGGCTACACCTTC. The V call is TRBV11-2, the J call TRBJ1-2; 8 bases fit TRBD1. V shed 3 bases and J 4 bases; nucleotides not matched to a gene: 7. Germline lookup yields CDR1 SGHAT and CDR2 FQNNGV. CDR3 length: 15 amino acids. Based on the CDR3 plus reference TRBV11-2 and TRBJ1-2, the full variable domain is EAGVAQSPRYKIIEKRQSVAFWCNPISGHATLYWYQQILGQGPKLLIQFQNNGVVDDSQLPKDRFSAERLKGVDSTLKIQPAKLEDSAVYLCASSFTGGLFYGYTFGSGTRLTVV.

This clonotype turned up a few times. The chain recombines TRBV7-9 with TRBJ2-1, with 9 bases that match TRBD2. Germline V gene data show CDR1 as SEHNR and CDR2 as FQNEAQ (reference sequence). The CDR3 sequence is 15 residues long. V lost 5 bases, J lost 5 bases, and 7 bases stayed unmatched. CDR3 sequence (DNA): TGTGCCAGCAGCCCCATAGCGGGGGTCGACAATGAGCAGTTCTTC. Translated, it gives CASSPIAGVDNEQFF.

Only a few counts were recorded for this clonotype. This sequence joins TRBV20-1 and TRBJ2-2, with TRBD2 identical over 8 bases. Per the germline V gene, CDR1 is DFQATT and CDR2 is SNEGSKA (reference sequence). The CDR3 has 15 residues. The V gene end was trimmed by 4 bases and the J gene end by 5 bases; junction bases not matched to a gene: 9. CDR3: CSATRGAKSTGELFF. In nucleotides, the CDR3 is TGCAGTGCTACGCGGGGGGCGAAATCGACCGGGGAGCTGTTTTTT.

The gene calls are TRBV6-1 and TRBJ1-2, with D possibly TRBD1 on 6 matching bases. The V and J ends lost 0 bases and 2 bases respectively, with 16 bases between them. The CDR3 runs to 17 residues. Germline V gene lookup returns CDR1 MNHNS and CDR2 SASEGT. Here the CDR3 DNA reads TGTGCCAGCAGTGAAGCGCTGGGGGCCAGCGGGAACTATGGCTACACCTTC. Protein sequence: CASSEALGASGNYGYTF.

There are a few counts of this clonotype. V gene TRBV6-1 combines with J gene TRBJ2-1, with 8 bases matching TRBD1. CDR1 and CDR2 (germline): MNHNS, SASEGT. CDR3 length equals 15 residues. The J segment lost 6 bases and the V segment lost 4 bases, leaving 8 bases of the junction unmatched. The CDR3 sequence is CASSVYRGAANEQFF. DNA for the CDR3: TGTGCCAGCAGTGTATACAGGGGGGCTGCCAATGAGCAGTTCTTC.

Only a few counts were recorded for this clonotype. This rearrangement joins TRBV20-1 to TRBJ1-4; D is undetermined. CDR3 size: 14 residues. The V gene's germline CDR1 is DFQATT and CDR2 SNEGSKA (reference sequence). The V and J ends lost 3 bases and 3 bases respectively, with 11 bases between them. This CDR3 reads CSARPGSSNEKLFF. The CDR3 nucleotides are TGCAGTGCTAGGCCCGGTTCATCTAATGAAAAACTGTTTTTT.

This sequence joins TRBV25-1 and TRBJ2-7, with D hard to call. Germline V lookup: CDR1 MGHDK, CDR2 SYGVNS. This CDR3 contains 15 residues. Trimming removed 1 base from V and 3 bases from J, with 13 bases in between. This CDR3 is CASSESKGRLYEQYF. DNA for the CDR3: TGTGCCAGCAGTGAATCAAAGGGCAGGCTCTACGAGCAGTACTTC.

This clonotype was detected many times. The V call is TRBV7-9, the J call TRBJ1-2; 7 bases are shared with TRBD1. Germline assignment: CDR1 SEHNR and CDR2 FQNEAQ (reference sequence). Losses at the gene ends were 7 bases for V and 1 base for J; bases not matched to a gene: 12. The CDR3 is made up of 16 amino acids. CDR3 region: CASTQGQNIFNYGYTF. CDR3 DNA sequence: TGTGCCAGCACCCAGGGACAGAATATTTTTAACTATGGCTACACCTTC.

This clonotype was recorded a few times. The chain carries TRBV5-1 and TRBJ2-1; 8 bases map to TRBD1. Germline V gene lookup returns CDR1 SGHRS and CDR2 YFSETQ. V lost 4 bases, J lost 7 bases, and 10 bases stayed unmatched. The CDR3 has 15 residues. CDR3 protein: CASSLQDRVENEQFF. CDR3 in DNA: TGCGCCAGCAGCCTGCAGGACAGGGTTGAAAATGAGCAGTTCTTC. Full variable domain (rest looked up from reference TRBV5-1 and TRBJ2-1): KAGVTQTPRYLIKTRGQQVTLSCSPISGHRSVSWYQQTPGQGLQFLFEYFSETQRNKGNFPGRFSGRQFSNSRSEMNVSTLELGDSALYLCASSLQDRVENEQFFGPGTRLTVL.

The chain links TRBV5-4 to TRBJ1-2; tentative D call: TRBD1 (5 bases). This CDR3 contains 16 residues. Germline values: CDR1 SGHNT, CDR2 YYREEE (reference sequence). The V and J ends lost 0 bases and 4 bases respectively, with 16 bases between them. This CDR3 reads CASSLAGTAAGYGYTF. The CDR3 DNA is TGTGCCAGCAGCTTGGCCGGGACCGCAGCTGGCTATGGCTACACCTTC. Drawing the rest from reference TRBV5-4 and TRBJ1-2, the complete variable domain is ETGVTQSPTHLIKTRGQQVTLRCSSQSGHNTVSWYQQALGQGPQFIFQYYREEENGRGNFPPRFSGLQFPNYSSELNVNALELDDSALYLCASSLAGTAAGYGYTFGSGTRLTVV.

J is TRBJ1-1 and V is TRBV12-3 or TRBV12-4; possibly TRBD1 for D (6 bases). The germline V and J ends were trimmed by 6 bases and 0 bases, with 11 bases remaining between them. The CDR3 extends over 14 amino acids. The CDR3 DNA follows: TGTGCCAGCAGGGCCAGGGGCTTGAACACTGAAGCTTTCTTT. It encodes CASRARGLNTEAFF.

This clonotype was counted only a few times. Here the CDR3 DNA reads TGTGCCAGTATGTCAGCGGGGGAGAACACCGGGGAGCTGTTTTTT. This codes for CASMSAGENTGELFF. The chain joins TRBV19 to TRBJ2-2, with 8 bases identical to TRBD2. The germline V gene has CDR1 LNHDA and CDR2 SQIVND (reference sequence). V gave up 7 bases and J gave up 1 base; unmatched junction bases: 5. The CDR3 runs to 15 residues.

V is TRBV12-3 or TRBV12-4 and J is TRBJ1-2; D gene ambiguous. The CDR3 extends over 12 amino acids. Trimming took off 5 bases at V and 4 bases at J, with 8 bases between the two ends. CDR3 nucleotides: TGTGCCAGCAGTATCGGACGCTATGGCTACACCTTC. It specifies CASSIGRYGYTF.

This clonotype has a count of ten or more. The CDR3 region is CASRKGQENGYTF. CDR3 bases: TGTGCCAGCAGGAAGGGACAGGAAAATGGCTACACCTTC. This sequence joins TRBV6-6 and TRBJ1-2; 8 nucleotides match TRBD1. Germline V gene sequence: CDR1 MNHNY, CDR2 SVGAGI (reference sequence). V shed 6 bases, J shed 6 bases, and the junction held 6 bases outside the gene matches. This CDR3 spans 13 amino acids.

Many counts were recorded for this clonotype. The chain joins TRBV7-9 to TRBJ1-1; D is undetermined. The CDR3 loop spans 14 amino acids. Germline V gives CDR1 SEHNR, CDR2 FQNEAQ (reference sequence). Trimming cost V 2 bases and J 2 bases, with 9 bases left between them. The DNA of the CDR3 is TGTGCCAGCAGCTTAAGTCAGTTCAACACTGAAGCTTTCTTT. Encoded protein: CASSLSQFNTEAFF.

The J gene is TRBJ2-5, the V gene TRBV18; D gene unclear. The length of the CDR3 is 13 residues. V lost 1 base and J lost 5, with 8 bases in between. CDR1 and CDR2 from the germline V gene are KGHSH and LQKENI. The CDR3 DNA follows: TGTGCCAGCTCACCACAGGGAAGGGAGACCCAGTACTTC. Protein product: CASSPQGRETQYF.

A few counts support this clonotype. The chain uses TRBV20-1 and TRBJ2-1, with D perhaps TRBD2 (5 bases). Trimming cost V 2 bases and J 2 bases, with 13 bases left between them. The CDR3 runs to 15 residues. Germline CDR1 is DFQATT and CDR2 is SNEGSKA (reference sequence). The CDR3 DNA is TGCAGTGCTAGACAAGGGAGAAGCACCTACAATGAGCAGTTCTTC. It specifies CSARQGRSTYNEQFF.

This clonotype was observed once. The V gene is TRBV18, the J gene TRBJ2-1; TRBD1 agrees at 10 bases. The CDR3 is made up of 16 amino acids. The V and J ends lost 5 bases and 1 base, in that order; junction bases with no gene match: 5. Germline V CDR1 and CDR2: KGHSH, LQKENI. The CDR3 bases are TGTGCCAGCTCAGCTCTGGGACAGGGGTCCTACAATGAGCAGTTCTTC. This encodes CASSALGQGSYNEQFF.

Only a few counts were recorded for this clonotype. The chain links TRBV3-1 to TRBJ1-2; the D is unclear. The CDR3 has 13 residues. CDR1 LGHDT and CDR2 YNNKEL come from the germline V gene (reference sequence). V lost 4 bases and J 2 bases, leaving 8 bases between the germline ends. In DNA, the CDR3 is TGTGCCAGCAGCCCATTAAACAACTATGGCTACACCTTC. Amino acid sequence: CASSPLNNYGYTF.